The text below deals with one TCR beta chain. Its antigen is not identified. The source of the sample is a study of cytomegalovirus exposure and HLA in healthy donors. V gave up 4 bases and J gave up 2 bases; unmatched junction bases: 11. The CDR3 has 16 residues. Germline V gene sequence: CDR1 SGHRS, CDR2 YFSETQ. Profiling relied on immunoSEQ multiplex PCR, and the TCRdb table lists in-frame clones only, not all of them. The sample carries some 150,000 clones, about 87% recorded once. Study-wide points: The study labeled 180 or so TCR beta chains cytomegalovirus-associated.

This TCR was sampled from a man aged 18 to 30 in good health and CMV-seropositive. Sequenced material: PBMCs. This chain joins TRBV5-1 and TRBJ1-1; TRBD1 matches 7 bases. The CDR3 spells CASSETAGGTNTEAFF. DNA for the CDR3: TGCGCCAGCAGCGAGACGGCAGGGGGTACTAACACTGAAGCTTTCTTT.